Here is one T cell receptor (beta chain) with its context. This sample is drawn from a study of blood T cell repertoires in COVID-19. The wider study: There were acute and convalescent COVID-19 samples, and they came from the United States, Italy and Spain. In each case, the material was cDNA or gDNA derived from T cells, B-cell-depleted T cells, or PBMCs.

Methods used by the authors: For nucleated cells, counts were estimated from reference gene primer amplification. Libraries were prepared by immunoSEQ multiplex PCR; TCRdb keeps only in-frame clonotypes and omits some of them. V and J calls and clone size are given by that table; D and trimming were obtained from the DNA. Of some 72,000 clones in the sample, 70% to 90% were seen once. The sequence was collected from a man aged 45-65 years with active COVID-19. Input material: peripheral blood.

In DNA form, the CDR3 reads TGCAGCGTTCGAGGACTAGCACGCGCCAATGAGCAGTTCTTC. Its protein product is CSVRGLARANEQFF. The rearrangement uses TRBV29-1 and TRBJ2-1, with TRBD2 identical over 8 bases. Trimming cost V 5 bases and J 6 bases; bases outside gene matches: 9. This CDR3 is 14 amino acids long. Germline CDR1 is SQVTM and CDR2 is ANQGSEA.